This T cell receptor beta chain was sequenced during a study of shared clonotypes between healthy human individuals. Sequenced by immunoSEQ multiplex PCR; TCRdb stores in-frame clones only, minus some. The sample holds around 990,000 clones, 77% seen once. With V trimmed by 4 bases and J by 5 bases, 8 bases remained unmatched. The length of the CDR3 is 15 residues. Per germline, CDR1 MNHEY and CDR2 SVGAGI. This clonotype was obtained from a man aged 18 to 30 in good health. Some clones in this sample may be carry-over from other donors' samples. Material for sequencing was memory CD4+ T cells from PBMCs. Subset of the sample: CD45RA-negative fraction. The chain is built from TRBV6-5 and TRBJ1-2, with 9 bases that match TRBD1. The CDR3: CASSLLPGQGYGYTF. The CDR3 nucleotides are TGTGCCAGCAGTTTGTTACCGGGACAGGGATATGGCTACACCTTC.